This T cell receptor (beta chain) originates from a study of Ad26.COV2.S vaccination and SARS-CoV-2 variants. Looking at the study overall: In the study, Ad26.COV2.S was injected intramuscularly once, or twice 56 days apart. The study's findings and limits: Reportedly, spike-specific CD8+ and CD4+ T cell responses achieved substantial breadth once vaccination had taken place. Vaccine and placebo recipients had comparable breadth of non-spike TCRs.

This CDR3 has 16 residues. Germline values: CDR1 LGHDT, CDR2 YNNKEL (reference sequence). V was cut by 0 bases and J by 2 bases, with 13 bases left in between. The treatment was: roughly 19 received Ad26.COV2.S at low or high dose, single or two shots; about 5 received placebo; per-sample allocation not given. Samples came from day 63 after the first vaccine or placebo injection. The repertoire was sequenced with immunoSEQ multiplex PCR; TCRdb's copy has only in-frame clones and lacks some. The repertoire holds around 300,000 clones, with roughly 91% as singletons. This clone was detected a few times. As yet, its antigen is unknown.

This receptor was taken from a person between 18 and 59 years old who received the Ad26.COV2.S COVID-19 vaccine or a placebo. V and J are TRBV3-1 (or the pseudogene TRBV3-2) and TRBJ1-2, with D possibly being TRBD1 (5 bases). The starting material was peripheral blood, obtained in a trial of Ad26.COV2.S vaccine versus placebo. The CDR3 DNA sequence: TGTGCCAGCAGCCAAGAAGGGGATCTGGGAAACTATGGCTACACCTTC. It yields the protein CASSQEGDLGNYGYTF.